This section outlines one T cell receptor (beta chain) sequence together with its context. The data belong to a study of blood T cell repertoires in COVID-19. Study-level background: Acute and convalescent COVID-19 samples came from the United States, Italy and Spain.

In the original processing: Estimation of nucleated cell counts was performed using reference gene primer amplification. Repertoires were generated with immunoSEQ multiplex PCR, while TCRdb's copy carries only in-frame clones and drops some. V and J calls and clone size come straight from that table; D and trimming were deduced from the DNA. The table lists about 170,000 clones, roughly four fifths of them singletons. Trimming took off 3 bases at V and 0 bases at J, with 12 bases between the two ends. The CDR3 is made up of 16 amino acids. Germline CDR1 and CDR2: MDHEN and SYDVKM. The sequencing input was peripheral blood. This chain connects TRBV28 to TRBJ1-5, with D unclear. The TCR originated in an older man with active or convalescent COVID-19. CDR3 loop: CASSLGLSYSNQPQHF. The CDR3, as DNA: TGTGCCAGCAGTTTGGGCCTCTCCTATAGCAATCAGCCCCAGCATTTT.